A single sample gave rise to the 22 T cell receptor beta chains below, sequenced in a study of radiation and T cells in renal cell carcinoma. The time point denotes: baseline pretreatment blood. The treatment is: 15 Gy SBRT to primary tumor, nephrectomy 4 weeks later. Here immunoSEQ multiplex PCR was the method, and the copy in TCRdb shows in-frame clones only, minus some. The data hold roughly 100,000 clones, with over 65% observed a single time. The material sequenced was blood, taken from a patient whose treatment included radiotherapy and nephrectomy. The receptors originated from a man aged 55 to 69 with renal cell carcinoma.

J is TRBJ2-1 and V is TRBV5-4, with TRBD2 matching 8 bases. CDR1 SGHNT and CDR2 YYREEE come from the germline V gene (reference sequence). The CDR3 covers 15 residues. With V trimmed by 5 bases and J by 3 bases, 7 bases remained unmatched. The CDR3 DNA reads as TGTGCCAGCAGTCGAGCGGGAGAAAGCTACAATGAGCAGTTCTTC. It is translated as CASSRAGESYNEQFF.

The V gene is TRBV7-9, the J gene TRBJ2-3; D is possibly TRBD1 or TRBD2 (5 bases each). Germline-derived CDR1 and CDR2 are SEHNR and FQNEAQ (reference sequence). This CDR3 is built from 15 residues. The V and J ends lost 4 bases and 5 bases respectively, with 16 bases between them. The CDR3 is CASSSRDRGRDTQYF. The CDR3 DNA is TGTGCCAGCAGCTCCCGGGACCGAGGAAGAGATACGCAGTATTTT.

The chain couples TRBV7-8 to TRBJ1-2; TRBD1 aligns across 7 bases. CDR3 size: 14 residues. With V trimmed by 5 bases and J by 4 bases, 7 bases remained unmatched. Per the germline V gene, CDR1 is SGHVS and CDR2 is FQNEAQ. CDR3 sequence (DNA): TGTGCCAGCAGCCCCAGGACAGGCCTCTATGGCTACACCTTC. This codes for CASSPRTGLYGYTF.

The genes are TRBV28 and TRBJ1-1; 7 positions agree with TRBD1. Trimming at V came to 6 bases and at J to 2 bases, leaving 9 bases not matched to a gene. Germline loops: CDR1 MDHEN, CDR2 SYDVKM. This CDR3 region has 15 residues. The CDR3 nucleotides are TGTGCCAGCAGCCTTAGCTACAGGGGAAACACTGAAGCTTTCTTT. Protein sequence: CASSLSYRGNTEAFF. Drawing the rest from reference TRBV28 and TRBJ1-1, the complete variable domain is DVKVTQSSRYLVKRTGEKVFLECVQDMDHENMFWYRQDPGLGLRLIYFSYDVKMKEKGDIPEGYSVSREKKERFSLILESASTNQTSMYLCASSLSYRGNTEAFFGQGTRLTVV.

This clone turned up a few times. The V and J genes are TRBV29-1 and TRBJ1-1; a weak D match, TRBD1 (6 bases). Trimming removed 7 bases from V and 1 base from J, with 13 bases in between. The CDR3 consists of 13 residues. The germline gives CDR1 SQVTM, CDR2 ANQGSEA. CDR3 sequence reads: CSAKQGGNTEAFF. The CDR3 DNA sequence: TGCAGCGCTAAACAGGGAGGGAACACTGAAGCTTTCTTT.

The chain employs TRBV16 and TRBJ1-5; 7 positions agree with TRBD1. V gave up 4 bases and J gave up 0 bases; unmatched junction bases: 15. This CDR3 region has 19 residues. CDR1 is KGHSY, CDR2 FQNENV, per germline. CDR3 nucleotides: TGTGCCAGCAGCCGGGCGCGAGGGGGCGCAGGTTATAGCAATCAGCCCCAGCATTTT. This translates into CASSRARGGAGYSNQPQHF.

The V and J genes are TRBV6-1 and TRBJ1-2, with 10 bases aligning to TRBD1. Germline CDR1 MNHNS, CDR2 SASEGT. The CDR3 consists of 17 residues. V shed 2 bases, J shed 5 bases, and the junction held 11 bases outside the gene matches. The CDR3 loop is CASSENPGQGRLYGYTF. CDR3 sequence (DNA): TGTGCCAGCAGTGAAAATCCGGGACAGGGGAGGTTATATGGCTACACCTTC.

CDR3 loop: CASSLVGRTGELFF. In DNA form, the CDR3 reads TGTGCCAGCAGCTTAGTAGGTCGCACCGGGGAGCTGTTTTTT. The chain combines TRBV7-6 with TRBJ2-2; D remains unclear. Trimming took 1 base from V and 4 from J, leaving 7 bases between them. This CDR3 region has 14 residues. Germline V gene sequence: CDR1 SGHVS, CDR2 FNYEAQ.

The chain recombines TRBV19 with TRBJ2-7; the match to TRBD2 covers 8 bases. Trimming took 1 base from V and 3 from J; bases not matched to a gene: 11. CDR1 and CDR2 (germline): LNHDA, SQIVND (reference sequence). CDR3 size: 17 residues. CDR3 nucleotide sequence: TGTGCCAGTAGTATAGGACAGCGGGAGCTTCCCTACTACGAGCAGTACTTC. Translated: CASSIGQRELPYYEQYF.

The chain joins TRBV28 to TRBJ1-4, with D maybe TRBD1 (6 bases). The germline gives CDR1 MDHEN, CDR2 SYDVKM. V shed 5 bases and J shed 8 bases, with 18 bases lying between them. The CDR3 is 15 residues long. The CDR3: CASSEPGAREEKLFF. The CDR3 bases are TGTGCCAGCAGTGAGCCAGGGGCACGGGAGGAAAAACTGTTTTTT. The full variable domain, with the rest looked up from reference TRBV28 and TRBJ1-4, is DVKVTQSSRYLVKRTGEKVFLECVQDMDHENMFWYRQDPGLGLRLIYFSYDVKMKEKGDIPEGYSVSREKKERFSLILESASTNQTSMYLCASSEPGAREEKLFFGSGTQLSVL.

As for this clone: One end of the junction does not line up with germline, which may come from a read error. The genes are TRBV6-5 and TRBJ1-1, with D tentatively TRBD1 (5 bases). CDR1 MNHEY and CDR2 SVGAGI come from the germline V gene. This CDR3 is 13 amino acids long. As DNA, the CDR3 is TGTGCCATCAGTGAGGGACTGAACACTGAAGCTTTCTTT. This codes for CAISEGLNTEAFF.

This chain connects TRBV6-6 to TRBJ2-3; D might be TRBD1 or TRBD2, each matching 5 bases. Trimming removed 5 bases at V and 0 bases at J, with 12 bases between. Germline CDR1 MNHNY, CDR2 SVGAGI (reference sequence). The CDR3 is made up of 15 amino acids. CDR3 DNA sequence: TGTGCCAGCAGTCTACGGGACCCTAGCACAGATACGCAGTATTTT. Residues: CASSLRDPSTDTQYF.

This chain links TRBV13 with TRBJ2-2; 12 nucleotides agree with TRBD1. There are 19 residues in the CDR3. V lost 5 bases to trimming and J lost 4 bases; unmatched junction nucleotides: 14. CDR1 is PRHDT and CDR2 is FYEKMQ in the germline V gene (reference sequence). CDR3 residues: CASSPRDRGRVAGTGELFF. DNA of the CDR3: TGTGCCAGCAGCCCCCGGGACAGGGGGCGAGTAGCAGGCACCGGGGAGCTGTTTTTT.

V and J are TRBV11-3 and TRBJ2-6; 8 nucleotides align to TRBD1. The CDR3 covers 17 residues. In germline, CDR1 is SGHNT, CDR2 YENEEA. V lost 5 bases to trimming and J lost 3 bases; unmatched junction nucleotides: 9. DNA for the CDR3: TGTGCCAGCAGCGAGCGGACAGGGAAGTTTGGGGCCAACGTCCTGACTTTC. Protein sequence: CASSERTGKFGANVLTF.

In the case of this clone: One end of the junction does not line up with germline, which may come from a read error. The V gene is TRBV5-6, the J gene TRBJ2-3, with D hard to call. Germline lookup yields CDR1 SGHDT and CDR2 YYEEEE. This CDR3 has 15 amino acids. In DNA, the CDR3 is TGTGCCAGCAGCTTGGTGTCACTCCGCACGGATACGCAGTATTTT. Translation gives CASSLVSLRTDTQYF.

The chain couples TRBV9 to TRBJ2-7; TRBD2 matches at 11 bases. CDR3 length: 13 amino acids. CDR1 is SGDLS, CDR2 YYNGEE, per germline. V dropped 0 bases and J dropped 9; count of bases not matched to a gene: 2. The CDR3 loop reads CASSVGTSGRQYF. In DNA, the CDR3 is TGTGCCAGCAGCGTAGGGACTAGCGGGCGGCAGTACTTC.

The V and J genes are TRBV11-2 and TRBJ2-7; D is uncertain. V was pared by 1 base and J by 2 bases, with 9 bases between. The CDR3 consists of 14 residues. In germline, CDR1 is SGHAT, CDR2 FQNNGV. The CDR3 bases are TGTGCCAGCAGCTTAGTTCTCAGACCCTACGAGCAGTACTTC. Amino acids: CASSLVLRPYEQYF.

The chain carries TRBV7-9 and TRBJ1-2; D gene ambiguous. The ends were cut back, 6 bases at V and 7 bases at J, with 18 bases in the middle. The CDR3 length is 14 residues. The germline CDR1 and CDR2 sequences are SEHNR and FQNEAQ (reference sequence). The CDR3 loop reads CASSGRRVSSGYTF. Here the CDR3 DNA reads TGTGCCAGCAGTGGGAGAAGGGTGTCGAGTGGCTACACCTTC. The complete variable domain, with remaining parts taken from reference TRBV7-9 and TRBJ1-2, reads DTGVSQNPRHKITKRGQNVTFRCDPISEHNRLYWYRQTLGQGPEFLTYFQNEAQLEKSRLLSDRFSAERPKGSFSTLEIQRTEQGDSAMYLCASSGRRVSSGYTFGSGTRLTVV.

The genes are TRBV28 and TRBJ1-2; weak D call: TRBD1 (5 bases). The V gene lost 5 bases and the J gene lost 4 bases, with 11 bases spanning the gap. CDR3 size: 13 residues. From germline, CDR1 is MDHEN and CDR2 SYDVKM. CDR3 DNA sequence: TGTGCCAGCAGTGACAGCCTCTTCTATGGCTACACCTTC. This translates into CASSDSLFYGYTF.

V gene TRBV28 combines with J gene TRBJ2-7; D remains unclear. Between the trimmed V and J ends, which lost 5 bases and 3 bases, there was a span of 17 bases. Per the germline V gene, CDR1 is MDHEN and CDR2 is SYDVKM. This CDR3 is 15 amino acids long. CDR3 in amino acids: CASSPPRQLNYEQYF. The CDR3 DNA reads as TGTGCCAGCAGTCCCCCGCGACAATTGAACTACGAGCAGTACTTC.

V and J are TRBV7-2 and TRBJ1-1; D possibly corresponds to TRBD1 (5 bases). Trimming removed 1 base from V and 3 bases from J, with 12 bases in between. Germline V gene data show CDR1 as SGHTA and CDR2 as FQGNSA. The CDR3 loop spans 15 amino acids. The CDR3 nucleotides read TGTGCCAGCAGCTTAGTAGCAGGGCTATACACTGAAGCTTTCTTT. It is translated as CASSLVAGLYTEAFF.

This chain links TRBV10-3 with TRBJ2-5; perhaps D is TRBD1 or TRBD2 (5 bases each). The CDR3 contains 15 residues. V lost 6 bases, J lost 0 bases, and 14 bases lay in between. Germline CDR1 ENHRY, CDR2 SYGVKD. CDR3 region: CAIRPGPLYQETQYF. CDR3 DNA sequence: TGTGCCATCAGGCCGGGACCGCTGTACCAAGAGACCCAGTACTTC.